This T cell receptor beta chain was captured in a study of Graves' ophthalmopathy and Graves' hyperthyroidism (dated by TCRdb to 2016 to 2019). The study in broad terms: Peripheral blood was collected at initial diagnosis, before any treatment. The study used TCR beta repertoire signatures to distinguish Graves' ophthalmopathy from Graves' hyperthyroidism and to predict progression to ophthalmopathy. In total, 135 blood samples were TCR-sequenced: 40 to 45 ophthalmopathy, about 75 hyperthyroidism and 17 hyperthyroidism-to-ophthalmopathy patients. To explore V-J signatures that distinguish ophthalmopathy from hyperthyroidism, a discovery set of more than 90 patients was enrolled, made up of some 41 with ophthalmopathy and 57 with stable hyperthyroidism. An independent validation cohort was composed of around 19 hyperthyroidism patients and 17 patients who later progressed from hyperthyroidism to ophthalmopathy. In roughly 6 hyperthyroidism patients, T-cell repertoires of thyroid tissue and blood were compared. Following sample collection, hyperthyroidism patients were given methimazole at a starting dose of 30 mg daily, and ophthalmopathy patients were given high-dose intravenous methylprednisolone. Summary of the overall study and its limitations: No statistical method was used to set the sample size in advance, and the investigators knew which group each participant was assigned to. Among expanded thyroid clonotypes with frequency above 0.001, most also showed up in blood, which suggests that blood repertoires may reflect the thyroid immune response. In validation, the model predicted ophthalmopathy progression with 55% to 71% sensitivity and about 77% specificity; roughly eleven predicted patients were CT-confirmed with GO in a median of around 6.5 months. In cross-validation, the 13-signature model distinguished ophthalmopathy from stable hyperthyroidism with 87.88% sensitivity and around 81% specificity, while in the test set the corresponding values were about 80% and 75%.

The CDR3 spans 19 residues, from the cysteine through the phenylalanine. Only the CDR3 region is kept as DNA, spanning 57 bases read in frame from base 1. Clipping removes 3 bases from V and 1 base from J, with 8 as the unmatched junction base count. CDR1 and CDR2 (ENHRY, SYGVKD) derive from the germline V gene. For repertoire sequencing, the TCR beta CDR3 regions were amplified from RNA transcripts. A first-round RT-PCR used HTBI primers with the Qiagen OneStep RT-PCR kit, followed by a second-round multiplex PCR, size selection and purification. Libraries were sequenced paired-end with 100 bp reads on an Illumina HiSeq2000. Processing in the source paper ran as follows. Reads were processed with SOAPnuke, discarding reads with adapters, uncalled bases, mean Phred below 15, or no exact constant-primer or identifier match. High-quality paired reads were merged with COPE v1.2.5. Clonotypes were defined as unique nucleotide sequences and were aligned to IMGT TRB V, D and J references using MiTCR v1.1. The analysis was limited to V-J combinations with a frequency above 0.0001, which together covered roughly 99% of repertoires. For each V-J combination, a TCR clonal expansion and chaos score was defined as F50 clonal expansion divided by the chaos observed in the TCRdist matrix. Features were reduced by Welch's t-statistics and random forest to over 10 V-J combinations, which fed a naive Bayes classifier. The Morisita-Horn index was used to measure how similar the thyroid and blood repertoires were. TCRdb passed the public sequencing reads through fastp at Q25 and MiXCR, retaining productive beta sequences. Rows with a matching CDR3 protein are joined into one entry that keeps the most common DNA and genes. In this record, the V and J calls reflect TCRdb's handling and not the investigators' own analysis. Here the sample has about 660,000 distinct CDR3 sequences; over 40% occur a single time. The ten largest make up over 2.5% of the sample.

Notes on this clonotype: The antigen it binds to is not known. No much larger clone exists at a distance of one base, and base qualities are not known.

Ophthalmopathy patients had moderately to severely active disease, Clinical Activity Score of at least 3, NOSPECS grade of at least 4, and disease duration under 3 months. Patients with other autoimmune diseases, uncontrolled infections, pregnancy or lactation were excluded from the study. Clinical symptoms, serum thyroxine, TRAb, thyroid ultrasound and orbital computed tomography were used for diagnosis. Ficoll-Paque density gradient centrifugation was used to isolate PBMCs from 8 to 10 ml of fresh peripheral blood. Total RNA was extracted using Trizol reagent, and RNA quality was checked on an Agilent 2100 Bioanalyzer.

This receptor chain uses TRBV10-3 and TRBJ2-3; TRBD2 matches 15 bases in the middle. The sample comprised peripheral blood. The TCR comes from an adult man with Graves' ophthalmopathy. DNA sequence: TGTGCCATCAGTGACACGGGACTAGCGGGGGGAGCGGGCACAGATACGCAGTATTTT. It translates to CAISDTGLAGGAGTDTQYF.